Following are 23 T cell receptor beta chains from one sample sequenced in a study of control samples from healthy donors and cancer patients (dated by TCRdb to the early 2020s). Libraries were prepared through the immunoSEQ multiplex PCR assay. Entries here come from immuneACCESS through TCRdb and include only in-frame sequences with V and J called. Some clones fail to appear in such tables; in the studies checked, an unresolved V gene covers under half of the shortfall, and the cause of the remainder is unknown. For this sample the table gives 70,000 to 100,000 clones, of which about 88% were detected only once. 7.6% of the sample rests with the top ten. Sequenced material: blood. These receptors were obtained from a woman aged 55-75 years in good health.

The V call is TRBV5-6, the J call TRBJ2-3; D perhaps matches TRBD1 (6 bases). CDR1 SGHDT and CDR2 YYEEEE come from the germline V gene. The V end was cut by 3 bases, the J end by 0 bases, with 14 bases between. The CDR3 loop spans 16 amino acids. This CDR3 reads CASSSTGETSTDTQYF. The CDR3 DNA is TGTGCCAGCAGCTCGACAGGAGAAACTAGCACAGATACGCAGTATTTT.

This clone appeared a few times. The chain joins TRBV18 to TRBJ2-3, with 8 bases aligning to TRBD2. Per the germline V gene, CDR1 is KGHSH and CDR2 is LQKENI. V shed 4 bases and J 0 bases; nucleotides not matched to a gene: 0. The CDR3 runs 14 residues. CDR3 coding DNA: TGTGCCAGCTCACTAGCGGGAAGCACAGATACGCAGTATTTT. It is translated as CASSLAGSTDTQYF.

This rearrangement joins TRBV7-9 to TRBJ1-2; TRBD1 is a possible D gene (6 bases). The CDR3 totals 14 residues. Trimming stripped 7 bases from V and 6 bases from J, with 18 bases between. Germline CDR1 and CDR2: SEHNR and FQNEAQ (reference sequence). The CDR3 loop reads CASTQGWGPDGYTF. CDR3 nucleotide sequence: TGTGCCAGCACCCAGGGGTGGGGTCCTGATGGCTACACCTTC.

The count of this clone is one. This sequence joins TRBV27 and TRBJ2-2, with 7 bases identical to TRBD1. J lost 8 bases, V lost 7 bases, and 19 bases had no gene match. Germline CDR1 and CDR2: MNHEY and SMNVEV (reference sequence). The CDR3 is made up of 17 amino acids. The CDR3 DNA follows: TGTGCCAGCAAGTTTGGGCAGGGGGTAATATTTGGAGGGGAGCTGTTTTTT. Its protein is CASKFGQGVIFGGELFF.

This clone appeared a few times. The chain combines TRBV27 with TRBJ2-3; 7 bases map to TRBD2. Trimming took 5 bases from V and 3 from J; bases not matched to a gene: 14. The CDR3 runs to 17 residues. The germline gives CDR1 MNHEY, CDR2 SMNVEV (reference sequence). The CDR3 region has the DNA TGTGCCAGCAGTAAACGGACTAGAAGGACGGTGACAGATACGCAGTATTTT. Translated: CASSKRTRRTVTDTQYF.

V usage is TRBV30 and J usage is TRBJ1-1; no reliable D call. Germline V CDR1 and CDR2: GTSNPN, SVGIG (reference sequence). Trimming removed 3 bases from V and 1 base from J, with 15 bases in between. This CDR3 has 15 amino acids. CDR3 in amino acids: CAWRRMLRRNTEAFF. For the CDR3, the DNA is TGTGCCTGGAGGAGAATGCTCCGTCGGAACACTGAAGCTTTCTTT.

The chain recombines TRBV19 with TRBJ2-5; the match to TRBD2 covers 10 bases. Germline CDR1 reads LNHDA; CDR2 reads SQIVND (reference sequence). Losses at the gene ends were 2 bases for V and 2 bases for J; bases not matched to a gene: 5. The CDR3 is made up of 16 amino acids. The CDR3 reads CASSIMGAGGQETQYF. CDR3 nucleotides: TGTGCCAGTAGTATAATGGGAGCGGGAGGGCAAGAGACCCAGTACTTC.

The gene calls are TRBV29-1 and TRBJ2-3; possible D gene TRBD1, 6 bases. The CDR3 totals 13 residues. Trimming pared 2 bases from V and 6 bases from J, leaving 12 bases between. Germline V CDR1 and CDR2: SQVTM, ANQGSEA. CDR3 protein: CSVEWNRGDTQYF. The CDR3, as DNA: TGCAGCGTTGAATGGAATAGGGGGGATACGCAGTATTTT.

The chain joins TRBV13 to TRBJ1-4; D not resolved. From germline, CDR1 is PRHDT and CDR2 FYEKMQ (reference sequence). This CDR3 contains 16 residues. V was clipped by 0 bases and J by 0 bases, with 8 bases between them. This CDR3 is CASSLGEEATNEKLFF. CDR3 sequence (DNA): TGTGCCAGCAGCTTAGGAGAGGAGGCAACTAATGAAAAACTGTTTTTT.

The J gene is TRBJ1-1, the V gene TRBV6-5, with no clear D. The V gene's germline CDR1 is MNHEY and CDR2 SVGAGI. CDR3 size: 14 residues. The V end lost 2 bases, the J end lost 1 base, and 8 bases lay between the germline ends. CDR3 protein: CASSYLGGNTEAFF. DNA of the CDR3: TGTGCCAGCAGTTACCTGGGCGGGAACACTGAAGCTTTCTTT.

Points on this clone: The same CDR3 also results from other DNA sequences found in this sample. V gene TRBV28 combines with J gene TRBJ1-2, with 9 bases aligning to TRBD1. The CDR3 loop spans 12 amino acids. Germline lookup yields CDR1 MDHEN and CDR2 SYDVKM. V was pared by 7 bases and J by 4 bases, with 1 base of the junction left unmatched. The CDR3 spells CASTTGGYGYTF. The CDR3 DNA reads as TGTGCCAGCACGACAGGGGGCTATGGCTACACCTTC.

The J gene is TRBJ2-2, the V gene TRBV27; TRBD1 might be the D (5 bases). V was pared by 4 bases and J by 1 base, with 10 bases between. This CDR3 is built from 15 residues. Germline CDR1 reads MNHEY; CDR2 reads SMNVEV (reference sequence). CDR3 sequence: CASSYDSLNTGELFF. The CDR3 bases are TGTGCCAGCAGTTATGACAGCCTGAACACCGGGGAGCTGTTTTTT.

This rearrangement joins TRBV5-1 to TRBJ2-4, with 7 bases matching TRBD1. The CDR3 is 15 amino acids. Losses at the gene ends were 0 bases for V and 3 bases for J; bases not matched to a gene: 3. CDR1 is SGHRS, CDR2 YFSETQ, per germline. This CDR3 is CASSLVGTDKNIQYF. The DNA for the CDR3 is TGCGCCAGCAGCTTGGTAGGGACAGACAAAAACATTCAGTACTTC.

The chain uses TRBV20-1 and TRBJ1-1; D gene unclear. The CDR3 sequence is 13 residues long. Germline-derived CDR1 and CDR2 are DFQATT and SNEGSKA (reference sequence). V was cut by 3 bases and J by 0 bases, with 8 bases left in between. CDR3 DNA sequence: TGCAGTGCTAGTTCGGCGGTGAACACTGAAGCTTTCTTT. Amino acid sequence: CSASSAVNTEAFF.

The CDR3 here is CASSLFTGFSYEQYF. The CDR3 coding sequence is TGTGCCAGCAGCTTGTTTACAGGTTTCTCCTACGAGCAGTACTTC. This chain connects TRBV7-2 to TRBJ2-7; D may be TRBD1 (5 bases). Trimming left V 3 bases short and J 0 bases short, with 12 bases between. Germline CDR1 SGHTA, CDR2 FQGNSA. This CDR3 contains 15 residues. The variable domain in full, completed from reference TRBV7-2 and TRBJ2-7, reads GAGVSQSPSNKVTEKGKDVELRCDPISGHTALYWYRQSLGQGLEFLIYFQGNSAPDKSGLPSDRFSAERTGGSVSTLTIQRTQQEDSAVYLCASSLFTGFSYEQYFGPGTRLTVT.

This clone was observed a single time. V usage is TRBV7-9 and J usage is TRBJ1-1, with a tentative D call TRBD1 (5 bases). The germline CDR1 and CDR2 sequences are SEHNR and FQNEAQ (reference sequence). This CDR3 region has 13 residues. Trimming left V 6 bases short and J 1 base short, with 9 bases between. CDR3 in DNA: TGTGCCAGCAGTTTGACAGCGAACACTGAAGCTTTCTTT. Its protein is CASSLTANTEAFF.

This sequence joins TRBV7-9 and TRBJ1-3; TRBD1 might be the D (5 bases). Germline V gene data show CDR1 as SEHNR and CDR2 as FQNEAQ (reference sequence). The ends were cut back, 0 bases at V and 1 base at J, with 13 bases in the middle. The CDR3 totals 17 residues. DNA for the CDR3: TGTGCCAGCAGCTTAGCACGCGCAGGGACGTCTGGAAACACCATATATTTT. This gives the protein CASSLARAGTSGNTIYF.

V gene TRBV27 combines with J gene TRBJ1-2; 8 bases are a match to TRBD1. The CDR3 spans 14 residues. The germline gives CDR1 MNHEY, CDR2 SMNVEV (reference sequence). Trimming removed 3 bases from V and 8 bases from J; junction bases left unmatched: 8. The chain's CDR3 is CASSFKAGGQGYTF. The CDR3 DNA follows: TGTGCCAGCAGTTTTAAGGCAGGGGGCCAGGGCTACACCTTC.

J is TRBJ2-1 and V is TRBV5-1; possibly TRBD1 or TRBD2 for D (5 bases each). The CDR3 is made up of 13 amino acids. The V and J ends lost 4 bases and 7 bases respectively, with 12 bases between them. CDR1 is SGHRS, CDR2 YFSETQ, per germline. The CDR3 sequence: CASSIPGGNEQFF. CDR3 sequence (DNA): TGCGCCAGCAGCATACCTGGGGGTAATGAGCAGTTCTTC.

The genes are TRBV7-9 and TRBJ1-1; 7 nucleotides line up with TRBD1. V lost 5 bases, J lost 8 bases, and 2 bases stayed unmatched. Germline CDR1 is SEHNR and CDR2 is FQNEAQ (reference sequence). The CDR3 is 11 amino acids. The CDR3 coding sequence is TGTGCCAGCAGCAGGGGGCTCGAAGCTTTCTTT. Translated, it gives CASSRGLEAFF. Looking up the rest from reference TRBV7-9 and TRBJ1-1 gives the full variable domain: DTGVSQNPRHKITKRGQNVTFRCDPISEHNRLYWYRQTLGQGPEFLTYFQNEAQLEKSRLLSDRFSAERPKGSFSTLEIQRTEQGDSAMYLCASSRGLEAFFGQGTRLTVV.

The chain has TRBV7-8 and TRBJ1-1, with 8 bases identical to TRBD1. The CDR3 runs to 16 residues. The germline V gene has CDR1 SGHVS and CDR2 FQNEAQ. Trimming took 5 bases from V and 4 from J; bases not matched to a gene: 12. CDR3 in DNA: TGTGCCAGCAGCACTCGGACAGGGAGGGTTGGCACTGAAGCTTTCTTT. Translation: CASSTRTGRVGTEAFF.

V usage is TRBV7-2 and J usage is TRBJ1-3; D is unclear. Trimming stripped 1 base from V and 0 bases from J, with 7 bases between. This CDR3 has 15 amino acids. Germline V gives CDR1 SGHTA, CDR2 FQGNSA. The CDR3 DNA is TGTGCCAGCAGCTTAGACCAGCCCTCTGGAAACACCATATATTTT. It is translated as CASSLDQPSGNTIYF.

The V gene is TRBV6-1, the J gene TRBJ1-4; maybe TRBD1 (6 bases). The germline V gene encodes CDR1 MNHNS and CDR2 SASEGT. The CDR3 has 15 residues. V was shortened by 3 bases and J by 2 bases, with 10 bases between the two germline ends. Here the CDR3 reads CASSDNRVTNEKLFF. In DNA, the CDR3 is TGTGCCAGCAGTGACAACAGGGTCACTAATGAAAAACTGTTTTTT.